A single sample gave rise to the 10 T cell receptor beta chains below, sequenced in a study of blood T cell repertoires in COVID-19. The method was immunoSEQ multiplex PCR; TCRdb's version includes in-frame clones alone and lacks a portion of them. The table includes about 260,000 clones, 80% to 90% detected once. The sample was peripheral blood. These receptors all come from a woman aged 40 to 50 who had recovered from COVID-19.

This chain joins TRBV7-9 and TRBJ2-4; no clear D gene. V was clipped by 3 bases and J by 0 bases, with 6 bases between them. Germline V gene sequence: CDR1 SEHNR, CDR2 FQNEAQ (reference sequence). The CDR3 has 14 amino acids. The CDR3 region is CASSLSLAKNIQYF. The CDR3, as DNA: TGTGCCAGCAGCTTGAGTCTAGCCAAAAACATTCAGTACTTC.

The chain uses TRBV6-2 or TRBV6-3 and TRBJ2-5; D possibly corresponds to TRBD2 (5 bases). V lost 0 bases to trimming and J lost 2 bases, with 13 bases between them. Germline CDR1 MNHEY, CDR2 SVGEGT. The CDR3 contains 16 residues. CDR3 bases: TGTGCCAGCAGTTACTCGTACGCCGGGAAGCAAGAGACCCAGTACTTC. Its translation: CASSYSYAGKQETQYF.

The V and J genes are TRBV5-1 and TRBJ1-6; D is unresolved. V was shortened by 4 bases and J by 3 bases, with 14 bases between the two germline ends. Germline CDR1 and CDR2: SGHRS and YFSETQ. The CDR3 contains 16 residues. CDR3 coding DNA: TGCGCCAGCAGCCCTGCCACAGCCGACTATAATTCACCCCTCCACTTT. This gives the protein CASSPATADYNSPLHF. The full variable domain, its missing parts supplied by reference TRBV5-1 and TRBJ1-6, is KAGVTQTPRYLIKTRGQQVTLSCSPISGHRSVSWYQQTPGQGLQFLFEYFSETQRNKGNFPGRFSGRQFSNSRSEMNVSTLELGDSALYLCASSPATADYNSPLHFGNGTRLTVT.

The V gene is TRBV10-2, the J gene TRBJ2-7; perhaps TRBD1 as D (5 bases). V lost 0 bases to trimming and J lost 5 bases, with 8 bases between them. CDR1 is WSHSY, CDR2 SAAADI, per germline. The CDR3 runs 13 residues. The CDR3 coding sequence is TGCGCCAGCAGTGAGTCTAGGGGAAACGAGCAGTACTTC. This gives the protein CASSESRGNEQYF.

This clone was observed once. J is TRBJ2-1 and V is TRBV30, with TRBD2 matching 11 bases. The germline V gene encodes CDR1 GTSNPN and CDR2 SVGIG (reference sequence). CDR3 length equals 17 residues. The trim removed 2 bases at V and 1 base at J, leaving 7 bases unmatched. CDR3 sequence reads: CAWSLAGGPTSYNEQFF. CDR3 in DNA: TGTGCCTGGAGTTTAGCGGGGGGGCCAACATCCTACAATGAGCAGTTCTTC.

The chain couples TRBV4-1 to TRBJ2-7; no clear D gene. CDR1 and CDR2 (germline): MGHRA, YSYEKL. There are 14 residues in the CDR3. V was clipped by 0 bases and J by 2 bases, with 8 bases between them. CDR3 nucleotide sequence: TGCGCCAGCAGCCAAGATGGCCAGACCTACGAGCAGTACTTC. It codes for CASSQDGQTYEQYF.

This clone was counted a few times. Other DNA variants within this sample encode the same CDR3. The gene calls are TRBV7-9 and TRBJ2-2, with no clear D. Germline V gene lookup returns CDR1 SEHNR and CDR2 FQNEAQ (reference sequence). The CDR3 is 12 amino acids. The V gene lost 6 bases and the J gene lost 3 bases, with 5 bases spanning the gap. The chain's CDR3 is CASSPYTGELFF. The CDR3 DNA reads as TGTGCCAGCAGTCCGTACACCGGGGAGCTGTTTTTT.

This clone has only one observation. The sample holds other DNA sequences that translate to the same CDR3. This chain joins TRBV5-1 and TRBJ2-2, with 12 bases fitting TRBD2. Germline CDR1 SGHRS, CDR2 YFSETQ. This CDR3 contains 16 residues. V lost 4 bases and J lost 1; bases outside the gene matches: 2. This CDR3 is CASSLLAGGNTGELFF. In DNA form, the CDR3 reads TGCGCCAGCAGCCTACTAGCGGGGGGGAACACCGGGGAGCTGTTTTTT.

The chain couples TRBV9 to TRBJ1-2; a weak D match, TRBD1 (5 bases). V was pared by 0 bases and J by 6 bases, with 12 bases between. The CDR3 length is 14 residues. Germline V CDR1 and CDR2: SGDLS, YYNGEE. Here the CDR3 reads CASSVVGQYDGYTF. Here the CDR3 DNA reads TGTGCCAGCAGCGTAGTCGGACAATACGATGGCTACACCTTC.

The chain has TRBV10-3 and TRBJ1-2; 7 positions match TRBD1. The CDR3 runs to 15 residues. The ends lost 3 bases at V and 1 base at J; junction bases unmatched: 5. Germline CDR1 is ENHRY and CDR2 is SYGVKD. CDR3 DNA sequence: TGTGCCATCAGTGACCTCGCAGGGGGTAACTATGGCTACACCTTC. Encoded protein: CAISDLAGGNYGYTF.